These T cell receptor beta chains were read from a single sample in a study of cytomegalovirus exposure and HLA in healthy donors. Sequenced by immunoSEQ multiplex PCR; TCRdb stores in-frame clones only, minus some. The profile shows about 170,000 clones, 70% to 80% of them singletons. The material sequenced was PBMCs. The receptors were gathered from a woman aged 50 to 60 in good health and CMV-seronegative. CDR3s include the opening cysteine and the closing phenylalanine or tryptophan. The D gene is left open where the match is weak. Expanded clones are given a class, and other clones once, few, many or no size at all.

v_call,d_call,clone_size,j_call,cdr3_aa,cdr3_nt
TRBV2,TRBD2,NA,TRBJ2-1,CASSETSGHRLLYNEQFF,TGTGCCAGCAGCGAAACTAGCGGCCACCGACTACTATACAATGAGCAGTTCTTC
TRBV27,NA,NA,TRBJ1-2,CASSFGQGIGYTF,TGTGCCAGCAGTTTCGGGCAGGGGATCGGCTACACCTTC
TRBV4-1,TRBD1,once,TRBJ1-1,CASSKRQGGAFF,TGCGCCAGCAGCAAAAGACAGGGGGGAGCTTTCTTT
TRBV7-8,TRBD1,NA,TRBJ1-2,CASSPGQGIGGYTF,TGTGCCAGCAGCCCAGGACAGGGTATTGGGGGCTACACCTTC
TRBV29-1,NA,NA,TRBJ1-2,CSTQEGYGYTF,TGCAGCACCCAGGAGGGGTACGGCTACACCTTC
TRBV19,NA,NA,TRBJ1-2,CASSIDTGRSGYTF,TGTGCCAGTAGTATAGATACGGGAAGGAGTGGCTACACCTTC
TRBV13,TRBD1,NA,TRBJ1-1,CASSSRQGVRTEAFF,TGTGCCAGCAGCAGCCGCCAGGGGGTACGGACTGAAGCTTTCTTT
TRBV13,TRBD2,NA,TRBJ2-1,CASSHFGVAGGGNEQFF,TGTGCCAGCAGCCACTTTGGGGTAGCGGGAGGGGGTAATGAGCAGTTCTTC
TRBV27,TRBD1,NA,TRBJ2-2,CASSSLGQGTGELFF,TGTGCCAGCAGTAGTTTAGGACAGGGTACCGGGGAGCTGTTTTTT
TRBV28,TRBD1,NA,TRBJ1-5,CASRPGTDNQPQHF,TGTGCCAGCAGGCCCGGGACAGACAATCAGCCCCAGCATTTT
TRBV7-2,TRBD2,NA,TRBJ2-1,CASSSRTSGSGSYNEQFF,TGTGCCAGCAGCTCTCGGACTAGCGGGAGCGGGTCCTACAATGAGCAGTTCTTC
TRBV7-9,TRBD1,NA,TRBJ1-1,CASSNGQGAVNTEAFF,TGTGCCAGCAGCAACGGACAGGGGGCGGTGAACACTGAAGCTTTCTTT
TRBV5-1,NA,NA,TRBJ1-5,CASKVTAGDNQPQHF,TGCGCCAGCAAGGTGACGGCAGGGGATAATCAGCCCCAGCATTTT
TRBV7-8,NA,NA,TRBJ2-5,CASSSPGAPQETQYF,TGTGCCAGCAGCTCCCCGGGAGCGCCGCAAGAGACCCAGTACTTC
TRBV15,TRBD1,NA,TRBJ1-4,CATSPRTGRDEKLFF,TGTGCCACCAGCCCCAGGACAGGGAGGGATGAAAAACTGTTTTTT
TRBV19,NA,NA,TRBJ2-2,CASSQAPNTGELFF,TGTGCCAGTAGTCAAGCGCCGAACACCGGGGAGCTGTTTTTT
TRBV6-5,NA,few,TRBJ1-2,CASSSIRAYYGYTF,TGTGCCAGCAGTTCCATCAGGGCATACTATGGCTACACCTTC
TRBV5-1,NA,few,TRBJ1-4,CASSWDGTQNEKLFF,TGCGCCAGCAGCTGGGATGGGACACAGAATGAAAAACTGTTTTTT
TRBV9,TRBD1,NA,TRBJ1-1,CASSANRGMNTEAFF,TGTGCCAGCAGCGCAAACAGGGGGATGAACACTGAAGCTTTCTTT
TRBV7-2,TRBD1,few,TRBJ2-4,CASSLFIQGAGKNIQYF,TGTGCCAGCAGCTTATTTATCCAGGGGGCTGGCAAAAACATTCAGTACTTC
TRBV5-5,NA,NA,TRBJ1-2,CASSLDSVVGYTF,TGTGCCAGCAGCTTAGACTCGGTGGTAGGCTACACCTTC
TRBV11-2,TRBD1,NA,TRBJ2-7,CASSLPGTGAAGEQYF,TGTGCCAGCAGCCTCCCCGGGACAGGGGCCGCCGGCGAGCAGTACTTC
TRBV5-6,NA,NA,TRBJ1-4,CASSLTTGGEKLFF,TGTGCCAGCAGCCTCACTACTGGGGGCGAAAAACTGTTTTTT
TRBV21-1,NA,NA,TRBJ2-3,CASSKRSSTDTQYF,TGTGCCAGCAGCAAGCGGTCTAGCACAGATACGCAGTATTTT
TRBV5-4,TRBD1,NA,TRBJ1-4,CASSHPGQGEKLFF,TGTGCCAGCAGTCACCCGGGACAGGGTGAAAAACTGTTTTTT
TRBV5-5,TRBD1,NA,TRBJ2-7,CASSWTGRDSYEQYF,TGTGCCAGCAGCTGGACAGGCCGGGACTCCTACGAGCAGTACTTC
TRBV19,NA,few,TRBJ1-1,CASTDDRRITEAFF,TGTGCCAGTACCGACGACAGAAGGATCACTGAAGCTTTCTTT
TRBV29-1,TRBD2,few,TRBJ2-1,CSGGLAGGYNEQFF,TGCAGCGGTGGACTAGCGGGAGGGTACAATGAGCAGTTCTTC
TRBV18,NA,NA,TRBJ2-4,CASSSGGDIQYF,TGTGCCAGCTCAAGCGGAGGGGACATTCAGTACTTC
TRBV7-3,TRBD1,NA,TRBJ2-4,CASSAHSGTGENIQYF,TGTGCCAGCAGCGCACACTCCGGGACAGGGGAAAACATTCAGTACTTC
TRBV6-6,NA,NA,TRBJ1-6,CASSYSGPPVSPLHF,TGTGCCAGCAGTTACTCGGGCCCACCGGTTTCACCCCTCCACTTT
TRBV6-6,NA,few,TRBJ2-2,CASSYGGGPGELFF,TGTGCCAGCAGTTACGGGGGGGGCCCCGGGGAGCTGTTTTTT
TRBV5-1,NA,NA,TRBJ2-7,CASSLGQSSYEQYF,TGCGCCAGCAGCTTGGGACAAAGCTCCTACGAGCAGTACTTC
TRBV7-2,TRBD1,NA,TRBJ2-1,CASSLLQGANYNEQFF,TGTGCCAGCAGCTTACTACAGGGGGCAAATTACAATGAGCAGTTCTTC
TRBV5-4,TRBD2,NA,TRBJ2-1,CASSPGGGSYNEQFF,TGTGCCAGCAGCCCCGGGGGAGGGTCTTACAATGAGCAGTTCTTC
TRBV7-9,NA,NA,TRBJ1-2,CASSLRGGYGYTF,TGTGCCAGCAGCTTACGGGGAGGGTATGGCTACACCTTC
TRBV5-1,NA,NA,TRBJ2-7,CASSQGLPYEQYF,TGCGCCAGCTCCCAGGGGCTTCCCTACGAGCAGTACTTC
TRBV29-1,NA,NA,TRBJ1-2,CSVGWGLNIYGYTF,TGCAGCGTTGGTTGGGGGCTAAATATTTATGGCTACACCTTC
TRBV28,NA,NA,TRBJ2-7,CASIPLERSYEQYF,TGTGCCAGCATCCCTCTGGAGCGGTCCTACGAGCAGTACTTC
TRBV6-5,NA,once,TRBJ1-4,CASSYGGMGEKLFF,TGTGCCAGCAGTTACGGCGGGATGGGTGAAAAACTGTTTTTT
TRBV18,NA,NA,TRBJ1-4,CASSPERNEKLFF,TGTGCCAGCTCACCGGAGAGGAATGAAAAACTGTTTTTT
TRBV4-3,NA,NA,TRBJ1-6,CASSQDTGRGSPLHF,TGCGCCAGCAGCCAAGATACGGGGCGGGGTTCACCCCTCCACTTT
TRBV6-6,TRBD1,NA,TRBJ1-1,CASSHPDRGHYTEAFF,TGTGCCAGCAGTCATCCGGACAGGGGGCACTACACTGAAGCTTTCTTT
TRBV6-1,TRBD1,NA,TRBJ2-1,CASSKGQGTGRDEQFF,TGTGCCAGCAGTAAAGGACAGGGGACAGGAAGGGATGAGCAGTTCTTC
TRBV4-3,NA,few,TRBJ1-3,CASSQDLNRASSGNTIYF,TGCGCCAGCAGCCAAGATCTGAACAGGGCGAGCTCTGGAAACACCATATATTTT
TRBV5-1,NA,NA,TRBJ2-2,CASRVGGQKTGELFF,TGCGCCAGCAGGGTGGGGGGGCAGAAGACCGGGGAGCTGTTTTTT
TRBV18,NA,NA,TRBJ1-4,CASSPEAGTLFSGGLFF,TGTGCCAGCTCACCAGAGGCCGGGACTCTTTTTTCGGGGGGGCTGTTTTTT
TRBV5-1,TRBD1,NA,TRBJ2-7,CASRVAGGIYEQYF,TGCGCCAGCAGGGTCGCAGGGGGCATCTACGAGCAGTACTTC
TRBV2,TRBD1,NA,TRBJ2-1,CASLWGTGYNEQFF,TGTGCCTCTCTCTGGGGGACAGGATACAATGAGCAGTTCTTC
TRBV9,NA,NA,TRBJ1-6,CASSVEAGSSPLHF,TGTGCCAGCAGCGTAGAGGCAGGTTCTTCACCCCTCCACTTT
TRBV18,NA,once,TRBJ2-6,CASSPTGLGANVLTF,TGTGCCAGCTCACCTACAGGGTTGGGGGCCAACGTCCTGACTTTC
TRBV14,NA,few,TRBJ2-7,CASSQGGLAIGEQYF,TGTGCCAGCAGCCAAGGAGGCCTTGCCATCGGCGAGCAGTACTTC
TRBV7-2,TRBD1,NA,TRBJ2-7,CASSLGRLGTGTGYEQYF,TGTGCCAGCAGCTTAGGGAGACTAGGGACAGGGACTGGGTACGAGCAGTACTTC
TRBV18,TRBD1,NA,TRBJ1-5,CASSPGQGHQPQHF,TGTGCCAGCTCACCGGGACAGGGCCATCAGCCCCAGCATTTT
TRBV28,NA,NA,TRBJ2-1,CASSLLPGDRRSYNEQFF,TGTGCCAGCAGTTTGTTGCCCGGGGATCGGCGCTCCTACAATGAGCAGTTCTTC
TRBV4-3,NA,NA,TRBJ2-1,CASSIAGSYYNEQFF,TGCGCCAGCTCCATAGCCGGGTCTTACTACAATGAGCAGTTCTTC
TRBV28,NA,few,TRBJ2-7,CASSLSGSPYHEQYF,TGTGCCAGCAGTTTAAGTGGGAGCCCCTATCACGAGCAGTACTTC
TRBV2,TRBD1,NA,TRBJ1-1,CASSEDRGWTEAFF,TGTGCCAGCAGTGAGGACAGGGGGTGGACTGAAGCTTTCTTT
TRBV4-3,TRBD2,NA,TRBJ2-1,CASSEDGAGERYNEQFF,TGCGCCAGCAGCGAAGACGGAGCGGGAGAGCGGTACAATGAGCAGTTCTTC
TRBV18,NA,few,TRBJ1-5,CASSTRNQPQHF,TGTGCCAGCTCAACTCGCAATCAGCCCCAGCATTTT